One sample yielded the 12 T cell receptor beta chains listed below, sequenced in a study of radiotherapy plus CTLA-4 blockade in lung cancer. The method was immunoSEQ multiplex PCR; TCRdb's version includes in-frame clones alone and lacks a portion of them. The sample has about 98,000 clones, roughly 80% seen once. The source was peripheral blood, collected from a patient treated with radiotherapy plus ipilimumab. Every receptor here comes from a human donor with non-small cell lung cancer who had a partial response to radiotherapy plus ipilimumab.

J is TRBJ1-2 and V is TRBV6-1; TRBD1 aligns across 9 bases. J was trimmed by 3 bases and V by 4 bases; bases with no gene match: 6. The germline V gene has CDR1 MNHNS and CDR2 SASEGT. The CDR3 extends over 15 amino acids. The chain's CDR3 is CASSAPGQGDYGYTF. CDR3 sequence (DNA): TGTGCCAGCAGTGCCCCGGGACAGGGTGACTATGGCTACACCTTC.

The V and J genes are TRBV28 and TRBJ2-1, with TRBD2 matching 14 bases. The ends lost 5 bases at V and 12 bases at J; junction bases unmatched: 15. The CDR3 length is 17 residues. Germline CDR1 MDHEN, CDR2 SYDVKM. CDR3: CASSLTSGRASISRQFF. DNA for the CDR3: TGTGCCAGCAGTCTGACTAGCGGGAGGGCCTCGATCAGTCGGCAGTTCTTC.

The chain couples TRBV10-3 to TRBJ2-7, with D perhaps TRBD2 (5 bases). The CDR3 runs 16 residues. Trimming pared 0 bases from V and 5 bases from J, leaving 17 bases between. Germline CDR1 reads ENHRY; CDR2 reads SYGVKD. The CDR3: CAISESEGRDGNEQYF. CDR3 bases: TGTGCCATCAGTGAGTCGGAAGGACGGGATGGCAACGAGCAGTACTTC.

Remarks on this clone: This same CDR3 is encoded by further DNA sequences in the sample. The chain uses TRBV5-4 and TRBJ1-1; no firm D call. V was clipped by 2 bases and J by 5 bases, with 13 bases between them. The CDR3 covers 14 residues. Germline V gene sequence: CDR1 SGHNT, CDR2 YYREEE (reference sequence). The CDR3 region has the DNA TGTGCCAGCAGCTTACGGGGAGGGAATACTGAAGCTTTCTTT. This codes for CASSLRGGNTEAFF.

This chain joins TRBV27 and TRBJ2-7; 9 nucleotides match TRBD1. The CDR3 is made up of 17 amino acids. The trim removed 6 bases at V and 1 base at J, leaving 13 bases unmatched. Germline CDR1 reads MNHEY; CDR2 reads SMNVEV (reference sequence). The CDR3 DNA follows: TGTGCCAGCAGACCAGTCCCGGGACAGGGCAAGTCCTACGAGCAGTACTTC. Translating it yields CASRPVPGQGKSYEQYF.

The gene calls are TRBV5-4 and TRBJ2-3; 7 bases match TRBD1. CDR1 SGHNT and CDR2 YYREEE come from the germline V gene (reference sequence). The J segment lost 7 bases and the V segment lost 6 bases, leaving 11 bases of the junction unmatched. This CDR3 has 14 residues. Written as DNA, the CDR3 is TGTGCCAGCACCCCGGAAGGGGGCTCAAATACGCAGTATTTT. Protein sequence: CASTPEGGSNTQYF. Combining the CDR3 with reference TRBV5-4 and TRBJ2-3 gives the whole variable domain ETGVTQSPTHLIKTRGQQVTLRCSSQSGHNTVSWYQQALGQGPQFIFQYYREEENGRGNFPPRFSGLQFPNYSSELNVNALELDDSALYLCASTPEGGSNTQYFGPGTRLTVL.

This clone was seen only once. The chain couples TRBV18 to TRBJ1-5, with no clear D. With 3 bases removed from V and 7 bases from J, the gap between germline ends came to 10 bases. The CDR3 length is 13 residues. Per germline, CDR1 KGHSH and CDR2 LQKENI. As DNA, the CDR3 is TGTGCCAGCTCACCTACCTTGAGGCAGCCCCAGCATTTT. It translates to CASSPTLRQPQHF.

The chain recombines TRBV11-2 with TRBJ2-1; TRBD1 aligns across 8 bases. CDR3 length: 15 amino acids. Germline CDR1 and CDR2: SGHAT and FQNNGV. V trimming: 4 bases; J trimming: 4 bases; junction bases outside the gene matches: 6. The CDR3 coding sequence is TGTGCCAGCAGCTCGGGGACAGGTCGATACAATGAGCAGTTCTTC. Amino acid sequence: CASSSGTGRYNEQFF.

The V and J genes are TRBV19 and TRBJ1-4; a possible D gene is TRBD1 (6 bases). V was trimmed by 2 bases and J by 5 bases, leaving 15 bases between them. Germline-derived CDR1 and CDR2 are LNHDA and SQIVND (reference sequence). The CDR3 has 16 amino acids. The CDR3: CASSISRTARNEKLFF. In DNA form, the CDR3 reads TGTGCCAGTAGTATATCTAGGACAGCGCGCAATGAAAAACTGTTTTTT.

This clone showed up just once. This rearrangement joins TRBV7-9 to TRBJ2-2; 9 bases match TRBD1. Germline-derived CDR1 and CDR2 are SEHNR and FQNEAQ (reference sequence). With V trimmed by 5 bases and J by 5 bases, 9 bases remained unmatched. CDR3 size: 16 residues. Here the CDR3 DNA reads TGTGCCAGCAGCCGCCCAACAGGGGGCCGTACCGGGGAGCTGTTTTTT. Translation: CASSRPTGGRTGELFF. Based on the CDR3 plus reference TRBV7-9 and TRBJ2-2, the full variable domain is DTGVSQNPRHKITKRGQNVTFRCDPISEHNRLYWYRQTLGQGPEFLTYFQNEAQLEKSRLLSDRFSAERPKGSFSTLEIQRTEQGDSAMYLCASSRPTGGRTGELFFGEGSRLTVL.

Written as DNA, the CDR3 is TGTGCCAGCAGCAAGGACAGGGCCTACTCCTACGAGCAGTACTTC. Its protein product is CASSKDRAYSYEQYF. The V and J genes are TRBV11-1 and TRBJ2-7; TRBD1 matches at 8 bases. V shed 5 bases and J 0 bases; nucleotides not matched to a gene: 6. Germline CDR1 reads SGHAT; CDR2 reads FQDESV (reference sequence). This CDR3 has 15 residues.

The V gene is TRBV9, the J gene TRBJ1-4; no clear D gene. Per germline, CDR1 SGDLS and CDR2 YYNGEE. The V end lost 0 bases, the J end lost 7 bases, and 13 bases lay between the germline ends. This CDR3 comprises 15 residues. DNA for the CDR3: TGTGCCAGCAGCGTAGCTACGGGGTGGGGTGAAAAACTGTTTTTT. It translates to CASSVATGWGEKLFF.